This paragraph covers one TCR beta chain sequence. TCRdb keeps only in-frame clones here, not all; method: immunoSEQ multiplex PCR. The sample includes 300,000 to 450,000 clones, 80% to 90% of them seen just once. The sample belongs to a study of blood T cell repertoires in COVID-19. The CDR3 has 14 residues. V shed 5 bases, J shed 6 bases, and the junction held 10 bases outside the gene matches. CDR1 is LNHDA, CDR2 SQIVND, per germline (reference sequence). Sequencing used PBMCs or T cells enriched from blood (not recorded which). The chain has TRBV19 and TRBJ2-7, with TRBD2 matching over 7 bases. The clonotype comes from a man aged 18-30 years who had recovered from COVID-19. The CDR3 nucleotides read TGTGCCAGTAGTGCGGGACTACCGTCCGGCGAGCAGTACTTC. Its translation is CASSAGLPSGEQYF.